This T cell receptor beta chain was recovered during a study of blood T cell repertoires in COVID-19. Looking at the study overall: Collection of acute and convalescent COVID-19 samples took place in the United States, Italy and Spain. Sources were T cells, B-cell-depleted T cells, or PBMCs; the material itself was cDNA or gDNA.

Per the original data handling: Amplifying reference gene primers gave estimates of nucleated cell counts. The protocol was immunoSEQ multiplex PCR, while the TCRdb copy is restricted to in-frame clones and leaves out a portion. The V and J calls and the clone size are those of that table, but D and trimming were determined from the DNA. The data contain around 300,000 clones, roughly 88% of them singletons. This CDR3 is 18 amino acids long. V was clipped by 1 base and J by 1 base, with 20 bases between them. Germline V lookup: CDR1 GTSNPN, CDR2 SVGIG (reference sequence). The sequence was obtained from a woman aged 25 to 39 with active or convalescent COVID-19. This chain links TRBV30 with TRBJ1-5; TRBD1 is a possible D gene (6 bases). The sample was peripheral blood. CDR3 protein: CAWSGSRTGLGSNQPQHF. CDR3 sequence (DNA): TGTGCCTGGAGTGGCAGTCGCACAGGGTTGGGAAGCAATCAGCCCCAGCATTTT.